What follows is one T cell receptor beta chain and its context. Its antigen is as yet unknown. This CDR3 contains 15 residues. Unmatched junction bases numbered 13, after V lost 6 bases and J lost 5 bases. Germline CDR1 MNHEY, CDR2 SVGAGI. Sequenced by immunoSEQ multiplex PCR; TCRdb stores in-frame clones only, minus some. This sample has under 95,000 clones, with around 94% found just once. The data derive from a study of cytomegalovirus exposure and HLA in healthy donors. Study-wide results and caveats: The finding came from a later analysis; first-cohort TCR clusters tended to co-occur in the 95 to 150 validation repertoires. The study listed under 200 cytomegalovirus-associated TCR beta chains.

The V and J genes are TRBV6-5 and TRBJ2-7, with 7 bases aligning to TRBD2. Sequenced input: PBMCs. The clonotype comes from a woman aged 18-29 years in good health and CMV-seronegative. CDR3 amino acids: CASRLIAVGGDEQYF. CDR3 DNA: TGTGCCAGCAGACTAATAGCGGTGGGGGGGGACGAGCAGTACTTC.